This T cell receptor beta chain was sequenced in a study of blood T cell repertoires in COVID-19. The overall study: There were acute and convalescent COVID-19 samples, and they came from the United States, Italy and Spain. From T cells, B-cell-depleted T cells, or PBMCs came the material, which was cDNA or gDNA.

Source study methods: Amplification with reference gene primers provided the estimates of nucleated cell counts. Generated by immunoSEQ multiplex PCR, the TCRdb table keeps only in-frame clones and is missing some. V and J calls and clone size follow that table, whereas D and trimming were derived from the DNA. Of fewer than 400,000 clones listed, roughly 90% were seen once; the top ten hold 2.9%. V gave up 7 bases and J gave up 0 bases, with 12 bases separating them. The CDR3 has 14 amino acids. CDR1 and CDR2 (germline): MNHEY, SMNVEV (reference sequence). Seattle patient enrollment occurred during active infection, with longitudinal follow-up thereafter.

Sequenced material: peripheral blood. The source of this sequence is a woman aged 25 to 39 with COVID-19, enrolled during active disease. The chain carries TRBV27 and TRBJ1-1, with D perhaps matching TRBD1 (6 bases). CDR3 in amino acids: CASIRGGMNTEAFF. CDR3 in DNA: TGTGCCAGCATAAGGGGGGGTATGAACACTGAAGCTTTCTTT.